The clone carrying this TCR beta chain showed up just once. The germline V gene has CDR1 LNHDA and CDR2 SQIVND (reference sequence). Trimming removed 7 bases from V and 5 bases from J, with 12 bases in between. The CDR3 length is 13 residues. This specimen comes from a study of shared clonotypes between healthy human individuals. The protocol was immunoSEQ multiplex PCR, while the TCRdb copy is restricted to in-frame clones and leaves out a portion. The repertoire holds around 1.6 million clones, 95% to 99% seen once, with about 0.4% in the top ten. This clonotype was obtained from a man aged 25 to 40 in good health. The material sequenced was naive CD4+ T cells sorted from blood. Noted subset: CD45RA+ positively selected. The V gene is TRBV19, the J gene TRBJ1-5, with TRBD1 as a possible D gene (6 bases). The CDR3 coding sequence is TGTGCCAGTAACGGTAGGGGGGATCAGCCCCAGCATTTT. Translation gives CASNGRGDQPQHF.